This TCR beta chain was captured by sequencing in a study of blood T cell repertoires in COVID-19. As for the study in general: PBMCs, B-cell-depleted T cells, or T cells provided the cDNA or gDNA that made up the material.

Original processing methods: Reference gene primer amplification in the assay estimated nucleated cell counts. Method: immunoSEQ multiplex PCR; TCRdb's copy keeps in-frame clones and lacks some. V, J and clone size are those of that table, while D and trimming were read from the DNA. The repertoire includes around 200,000 clones, around 83% of them detected once, and 8.5% to 10% sits in the top ten. The junction had 11 bases not matched to a gene; V was cut back by 7 bases and J by 5 bases. The CDR3 consists of 16 residues. The germline V gene has CDR1 KGHDR and CDR2 SFDVKD. The source of this sequence is a man aged 40-49 years with active or convalescent COVID-19. The specimen was peripheral blood. This chain links TRBV24-1 with TRBJ2-2; 8 positions match TRBD1. In DNA, the CDR3 is TGTGCCACCAGCCGAGTCGGACAGGGTAGGACCGGGGAGCTGTTTTTT. It codes for CATSRVGQGRTGELFF.